This T cell receptor beta chain was observed in a study of blood T cell repertoires in COVID-19. Germline V lookup: CDR1 MNHEY, CDR2 SMNVEV (reference sequence). This CDR3 is 18 amino acids long. Trimming removed 5 bases from V and 4 bases from J; junction bases left unmatched: 15. The assay was immunoSEQ multiplex PCR, and TCRdb's table has in-frame clones only and misses some. The repertoire holds roughly 290,000 clones, with around 87% as singletons. Material for sequencing was peripheral blood. The J gene is TRBJ2-2, the V gene TRBV27; 8 bases map to TRBD2. The clonotype was recovered from a woman in her forties or fifties who had recovered from COVID-19. In DNA form, the CDR3 reads TGTGCCAGCAGTCGAACCAACTTAGCGGGGTTAGTCACCGGGGAGCTGTTTTTT. Its protein product is CASSRTNLAGLVTGELFF.